This T cell receptor (beta chain) was recorded in a study of shared clonotypes between healthy human individuals. Study observations and caveats: Only blood underwent sampling, and tissue repertoires likely differ.

Positively selected for CCR7, the CD45RO-negative cells used as naive CD8 cells excluded terminally differentiated effector memory CD45RA+ cells. A remark on this clone: Its antigen remains unknown. Different DNA sequences within this sample yield the same CDR3.

The CDR3 length is 14 residues. Germline V gene lookup returns CDR1 ENHRY and CDR2 SYGVKD. Unmatched junction bases numbered 2, after V lost 4 bases and J lost 1 base. Original data processing: Filtering differed since immunoSEQ provided only junctions, with no quality scores. Assay used: immunoSEQ multiplex PCR; TCRdb lists only in-frame clones, some missing. V, J and clone size derive from that table, while D and trimming were established from the DNA sequence. In the table there are roughly 2 million clones, just under 95% of which are singletons. The sample was naive CD8+ T cells sorted from blood. This rearrangement joins TRBV10-3 to TRBJ1-1; 8 positions match TRBD1. The receptor's source is a man aged 18 to 30 in good health. Written as DNA, the CDR3 is TGTGCCATCAGTGGTGGGACAGGGAACACTGAAGCTTTCTTT. It is translated as CAISGGTGNTEAFF.